Below, 18 T cell receptor beta chains from the same sample are listed, as sequenced in a study of cytomegalovirus exposure and HLA in healthy donors. 13 Jbeta primers and 60 Vbeta primers were used for the PCR. Generated by immunoSEQ multiplex PCR, the TCRdb table keeps only in-frame clones and is missing some. The sample totals about 210,000 clones. Material for sequencing was PBMCs. The receptors shown here come from a woman in her 30s in good health and CMV-seropositive.

This rearrangement joins TRBV10-1 to TRBJ2-3; tentative D call: TRBD2 (6 bases). Germline assignment: CDR1 WNHNN and CDR2 SYGVQD (reference sequence). This CDR3 comprises 13 residues. The V gene lost 6 bases and the J gene lost 1 base, with 8 bases spanning the gap. CDR3 region: CASRSGGTDTQYF. The CDR3 region has the DNA TGCGCCAGCAGATCGGGGGGCACAGATACGCAGTATTTT.

The chain couples TRBV5-1 to TRBJ2-5; 10 nucleotides align to TRBD1. The germline CDR1 and CDR2 sequences are SGHRS and YFSETQ. This CDR3 has 15 residues. V lost 3 bases, J lost 3 bases, and 5 bases stayed unmatched. CDR3 sequence (DNA): TGCGCCAGCAGCTACCTAGGGACAGGGGAAGAGACCCAGTACTTC. Amino acids: CASSYLGTGEETQYF.

J is TRBJ2-3 and V is TRBV19; the D gene is possibly TRBD2 (7 bases). V was shortened by 3 bases and J by 1 base, with 14 bases between the two germline ends. The CDR3 length is 16 residues. Germline-derived CDR1 and CDR2 are LNHDA and SQIVND (reference sequence). The CDR3, as DNA: TGTGCCAGTAGTATCCTCGCGGGGGCCCGCACAGATACGCAGTATTTT. Amino acids: CASSILAGARTDTQYF.

The chain is built from TRBV27 and TRBJ2-2; D is undetermined. CDR3 length equals 12 residues. The germline V and J ends were trimmed by 10 bases and 2 bases, with 8 bases remaining between them. Germline V gives CDR1 MNHEY, CDR2 SMNVEV (reference sequence). CDR3 nucleotide sequence: TGTGCCAACCCGACTAACACCGGGGAGCTGTTTTTT. Its protein product is CANPTNTGELFF.

The V and J genes are TRBV19 and TRBJ1-5; 9 nucleotides match TRBD1. The CDR3 has 14 residues. V lost 4 bases, J lost 4 bases, and 2 bases stayed unmatched. Germline V gene data show CDR1 as LNHDA and CDR2 as SQIVND (reference sequence). The CDR3 loop reads CASSRDRANQPQHF. The CDR3 DNA sequence: TGTGCCAGTAGTAGGGACAGGGCAAATCAGCCCCAGCATTTT.

V and J are TRBV19 and TRBJ1-6; TRBD1 is a possible D gene (6 bases). V dropped 7 bases and J dropped 7 bases, with 14 bases sitting between them. Germline CDR1 reads LNHDA; CDR2 reads SQIVND (reference sequence). The CDR3 has 14 residues. CDR3 in amino acids: CASTKTGFNSPLHF. The DNA for the CDR3 is TGTGCCAGTACCAAGACAGGATTCAATTCACCCCTCCACTTT.

This chain connects TRBV4-2 to TRBJ2-3; 7 bases are shared with TRBD2. The CDR3 runs 17 residues. CDR1 is LGHNA, CDR2 YNFKEQ, per germline. Losses at the gene ends were 2 bases for V and 2 bases for J; bases not matched to a gene: 10. Written as DNA, the CDR3 is TGTGCCAGCAGCCAAAACCCGGGACTAACAAACACAGATACGCAGTATTTT. Residues: CASSQNPGLTNTDTQYF.

V gene TRBV14 combines with J gene TRBJ1-1; possibly TRBD1 for D (5 bases). Germline-derived CDR1 and CDR2 are SGHDN and FVKESK. The CDR3 has 16 amino acids. Trimming shortened V by 0 bases and J by 0 bases, and 11 bases separated the two germline ends. This CDR3 reads CASSQDFAGMNTEAFF. The CDR3 DNA reads TGTGCCAGCAGCCAAGACTTCGCAGGGATGAACACTGAAGCTTTCTTT. Combining the CDR3 with reference TRBV14 and TRBJ1-1 gives the whole variable domain EAGVTQFPSHSVIEKGQTVTLRCDPISGHDNLYWYRRVMGKEIKFLLHFVKESKQDESGMPNNRFLAERTGGTYSTLKVQPAELEDSGVYFCASSQDFAGMNTEAFFGQGTRLTVV.

V is TRBV30 and J is TRBJ2-3, with a possible D match to TRBD1 (5 bases). Germline CDR1 reads GTSNPN; CDR2 reads SVGIG (reference sequence). V gave up 0 bases and J gave up 5 bases, with 15 bases separating them. The length of the CDR3 is 15 residues. CDR3 sequence: CAWSVAGSVLDTQYF. Here the CDR3 DNA reads TGTGCCTGGAGTGTAGCAGGGTCTGTGTTAGATACGCAGTATTTT.

With respect to this clone: Other DNA sequences in this specimen translate into the identical CDR3. V is TRBV5-1 and J is TRBJ2-5; possible D gene TRBD1, 6 bases. Germline V gives CDR1 SGHRS, CDR2 YFSETQ. The CDR3 has 13 residues. Trimming took 3 bases from V and 3 from J, leaving 9 bases between them. The CDR3 DNA reads as TGCGCCAGCAGCTCTGGGGGCGAAGAGACCCAGTACTTC. Translated: CASSSGGEETQYF.

The gene calls are TRBV9 and TRBJ1-5; no clear D gene. Per germline, CDR1 SGDLS and CDR2 YYNGEE. CDR3 size: 15 residues. With 2 bases removed from V and 0 bases from J, the gap between germline ends came to 9 bases. The CDR3 is CASSVGGNSNQPQHF. CDR3 sequence (DNA): TGTGCCAGCAGCGTTGGTGGCAATAGCAATCAGCCCCAGCATTTT.

The chain uses TRBV5-3 and TRBJ1-3; D is possibly TRBD1 (6 bases). TRBV5-3 is annotated as an ORF whose role is uncertain. V dropped 2 bases and J dropped 0 bases, with 15 bases sitting between them. The CDR3 is made up of 17 amino acids. The CDR3 reads CARSFKQGCSSGNTIYF. DNA of the CDR3: TGTGCCAGAAGCTTTAAACAGGGTTGTTCCTCTGGAAACACCATATATTTT.

The rearrangement uses TRBV29-1 and TRBJ1-1; TRBD1 matches at 7 bases. The junction had 11 bases not matched to a gene; V was cut back by 4 bases and J by 3 bases. The germline V gene encodes CDR1 SQVTM and CDR2 ANQGSEA. This CDR3 spans 15 amino acids. This CDR3 is CSVGVDRRRDTEAFF. CDR3 nucleotides: TGCAGCGTTGGGGTGGACAGGCGTAGGGACACTGAAGCTTTCTTT.

The chain recombines TRBV6-1 with TRBJ1-1; possibly TRBD1 for D (5 bases). Germline V lookup: CDR1 MNHNS, CDR2 SASEGT. Trimming took 7 bases from V and 1 from J, leaving 13 bases between them. This CDR3 region has 14 residues. The CDR3 is CASNPYRRNTEAFF. CDR3 DNA sequence: TGTGCCAGCAATCCGTACAGGAGGAACACTGAAGCTTTCTTT.

V is TRBV18 and J is TRBJ1-1, with TRBD1 matching over 8 bases. The J segment lost 5 bases and the V segment lost 3 bases, leaving 5 bases of the junction unmatched. This CDR3 has 14 residues. In germline, CDR1 is KGHSH, CDR2 LQKENI. The CDR3 coding sequence is TGTGCCAGCTCACCCCGACAGGGGCGGACTGAAGCTTTCTTT. It codes for CASSPRQGRTEAFF.

The rearrangement links TRBV5-1 to TRBJ2-7, with D perhaps matching TRBD1 (6 bases). The CDR3 sequence is 14 residues long. From germline, CDR1 is SGHRS and CDR2 YFSETQ. V dropped 0 bases and J dropped 6 bases, with 13 bases sitting between them. The CDR3 nucleotides are TGCGCCAGCAGCTTGGGTACAGGGCTTAGCGAGCAGTACTTC. Its protein product is CASSLGTGLSEQYF.

This chain links TRBV18 with TRBJ1-5; D possibly corresponds to TRBD1 (5 bases). CDR3 length: 15 residues. V was cut by 3 bases and J by 1 base, with 10 bases left in between. Germline CDR1 reads KGHSH; CDR2 reads LQKENI. The CDR3 bases are TGTGCCAGCTCACCTGGGGGGTTCAGCAATCAGCCCCAGCATTTT. It encodes CASSPGGFSNQPQHF.

The chain has TRBV27 and TRBJ1-1, with a possible D match to TRBD1 (5 bases). Germline V gene sequence: CDR1 MNHEY, CDR2 SMNVEV (reference sequence). V shed 7 bases and J shed 1 base, with 19 bases lying between them. The CDR3 runs to 16 residues. CDR3 in amino acids: CASIGGGGQGNTEAFF. DNA of the CDR3: TGTGCCAGCATCGGGGGAGGTGGGCAGGGGAACACTGAAGCTTTCTTT.